Listed here is a single TCR beta chain. This record belongs to a study of blood T cells in healthy people across ages. The CDR3 has 18 residues. Germline CDR1 is KGHDR and CDR2 is SFDVKD. It was with a sample-barcoded 5' primer and a J-beta primer mix that a second PCR of roughly 6 to 12 cycles was run. TCRdb reprocessed the 5' RACE reads via MiXCR and lists one record per CDR3 protein. The data hold 790,000 or so distinct CDR3 sequences, with more than 55% observed a single time. The source is a man aged 35 to 55 in good health. Sequencing was performed on blood. V is TRBV24-1 and J is TRBJ2-7; TRBD1 agrees at 7 bases. The closer fit of TRBJ2-5 to the DNA end suggests the J call may be wrong. The CDR3 DNA reads as TGTGCCACCAGTGATTTAAAGGGGGCCGCACTGTGGAAAGAGACCCAGTACTTC. It yields the protein CATSDLKGAALWKETQYF.